This passage covers 2 T cell receptor beta chains from one sample sequenced in a study of blood T cell repertoires in COVID-19. Using immunoSEQ multiplex PCR, the repertoire was profiled, and TCRdb retains in-frame clones only, with some absent. This sample has under 300,000 clones, with 80% to 90% found just once. The sample was PBMCs or T cells enriched from blood (not recorded which). All receptors derive from a young woman who had recovered from COVID-19.

V and J are TRBV15 and TRBJ1-2, with 7 bases matching TRBD1. CDR1 is LNHNV, CDR2 YYDKDF, per germline (reference sequence). CDR3 length: 14 residues. Losses at the gene ends were 7 bases for V and 2 bases for J; bases not matched to a gene: 7. The CDR3 here is CATTDRDENYGYTF. DNA for the CDR3: TGTGCCACCACAGACAGGGATGAGAACTATGGCTACACCTTC.

The chain is built from TRBV5-5 and TRBJ1-2; 7 bases line up with TRBD1. The CDR3 is made up of 15 amino acids. Germline CDR1 SGHKS, CDR2 YYEKEE (reference sequence). Trimming took 2 bases from V and 4 from J; bases not matched to a gene: 8. In DNA, the CDR3 is TGTGCCAGCAGCTTAACAGGGGCCGAGATCTATGGCTACACCTTC. Translating gives CASSLTGAEIYGYTF. The full variable domain, rest sourced from reference TRBV5-5 and TRBJ1-2, is DAGVTQSPTHLIKTRGQQVTLRCSPISGHKSVSWYQQVLGQGPQFIFQYYEKEERGRGNFPDRFSARQFPNYSSELNVNALLLGDSALYLCASSLTGAEIYGYTFGSGTRLTVV.